These 14 T cell receptor beta chains were all obtained from the same sample, sequenced in a study of blood T cell repertoires in COVID-19. Assay used: immunoSEQ multiplex PCR; TCRdb lists only in-frame clones, some missing. The repertoire holds approximately 270,000 clones, with about 80% as singletons. Sequenced input: peripheral blood. The receptors originated from an elderly man with acute or convalescent COVID-19.

The CDR3 loop is CASSSGQGRSYNSPLHF. The DNA of the CDR3 is TGCGCCAGCAGTTCGGGACAGGGGAGGTCCTATAATTCACCCCTCCACTTT. The chain combines TRBV5-1 with TRBJ1-6, with 10 positions matching TRBD1. There are 17 residues in the CDR3. Trimming cost V 5 bases and J 1 base; bases outside gene matches: 6. Germline V gene sequence: CDR1 SGHRS, CDR2 YFSETQ.

The rearrangement joins TRBV12-5 to TRBJ1-6, with TRBD1 identical over 9 bases. Per germline, CDR1 LGHNT and CDR2 FRNRAP. With 4 bases clipped from V and 8 bases from J, the junction kept 9 bases outside the gene matches. The CDR3 extends over 16 amino acids. CDR3 coding DNA: TGTGCTAGTGGTTGGGATCCGGGACAGGGCTATTCACCCCTCCACTTT. This sequence encodes CASGWDPGQGYSPLHF.

In this sample, this clone turned up once. The chain is built from TRBV4-2 and TRBJ2-1; D is unclear. Germline assignment: CDR1 LGHNA and CDR2 YNFKEQ. The ends were cut back, 0 bases at V and 0 bases at J, with 9 bases in the middle. This CDR3 has 16 residues. The chain's CDR3 is CASSQESRSSYNEQFF. The CDR3 DNA follows: TGTGCCAGCAGCCAAGAGAGCCGATCCTCCTACAATGAGCAGTTCTTC.

J is TRBJ2-7 and V is TRBV6-1; 9 nucleotides agree with TRBD2. Germline CDR1 and CDR2: MNHNS and SASEGT. The CDR3 loop spans 16 amino acids. J was trimmed by 1 base and V by 3 bases; bases with no gene match: 7. DNA of the CDR3: TGTGCCAGCAGTGACAGACGACTAGCGGTTTCCTACGAGCAGTACTTC. Protein product: CASSDRRLAVSYEQYF.

This clone was recorded only once. The chain is built from TRBV25-1 and TRBJ1-6, with TRBD1 matching 10 bases. V lost 8 bases, J lost 8 bases, and 6 bases stayed unmatched. Germline V gene sequence: CDR1 MGHDK, CDR2 SYGVNS. The CDR3 consists of 14 residues. The chain's CDR3 is CASAGQGRDSPLHF. The DNA of the CDR3 is TGTGCCAGCGCGGGACAGGGGCGGGATTCACCCCTCCACTTT. The variable domain in full, completed from reference TRBV25-1 and TRBJ1-6, reads EADIYQTPRYLVIGTGKKITLECSQTMGHDKMYWYQQDPGMELHLIHYSYGVNSTEKGDLSSESTVSRIRTEHFPLTLESARPSHTSQYLCASAGQGRDSPLHFGNGTRLTVT.

This clone appeared a few times. V is TRBV2 and J is TRBJ1-5; the D gene is possibly TRBD1 (5 bases). The CDR3 contains 14 residues. V lost 7 bases to trimming and J lost 3 bases, with 13 bases between them. In germline, CDR1 is SNHLY, CDR2 FYNNEI. CDR3 bases: TGTGCCAGCAACTGGGGGGGACTCAATCAGCCCCAGCATTTT. Translation gives CASNWGGLNQPQHF.

The count of this clone is one. V and J are TRBV7-3 and TRBJ2-1, with 9 bases fitting TRBD1. The V segment lost 0 bases and the J segment 4 bases; nucleotides outside the gene matches: 7. The CDR3 is made up of 17 amino acids. Germline-derived CDR1 and CDR2 are SGHTA and FQGTGA. For the CDR3, the DNA is TGTGCCAGCAGCTTAACGTCGACAGGGGGAGGTTACAATGAGCAGTTCTTC. Residues: CASSLTSTGGGYNEQFF.

The rearrangement links TRBV4-2 to TRBJ1-6, with D possibly TRBD1 on 6 matching bases. Germline V gene data show CDR1 as LGHNA and CDR2 as YNFKEQ. The CDR3 runs 19 residues. V dropped 0 bases and J dropped 4 bases, with 19 bases sitting between them. The CDR3 DNA reads TGTGCCAGCAGCCAAGAGCATCTACAGGGTCTGGCGTATAATTCACCCCTCCACTTT. Encoded protein: CASSQEHLQGLAYNSPLHF.

The sample holds a few counts of this clone. The V gene is TRBV6-4, the J gene TRBJ2-1; TRBD2 matches at 8 bases. This CDR3 has 16 residues. Germline values: CDR1 MRHNA, CDR2 SNTAGT. Trimming removed 0 bases from V and 0 bases from J; junction bases left unmatched: 1. CDR3 amino acids: CASSDSAGGSYNEQFF. The CDR3 coding sequence is TGTGCCAGCAGTGACTCGGCGGGGGGCTCCTACAATGAGCAGTTCTTC.

This clone was counted a few times. The chain joins TRBV12-3 or TRBV12-4 to TRBJ1-6; 7 bases line up with TRBD1. This CDR3 has 13 residues. Trimming cost V 6 bases and J 7 bases; bases outside gene matches: 3. CDR3 in DNA: TGTGCCAGCAGGCAGACAGGGAATTCACCCCTCCACTTT. Its translation is CASRQTGNSPLHF.

The chain uses TRBV9 and TRBJ1-2; TRBD1 is a possible D gene (5 bases). V was pared by 3 bases and J by 2 bases, with 11 bases between. CDR3 length: 14 residues. Germline loops: CDR1 SGDLS, CDR2 YYNGEE. DNA of the CDR3: TGTGCCAGCAGCGGAGGACATACAAACTATGGCTACACCTTC. Protein sequence: CASSGGHTNYGYTF.

This chain connects TRBV6-5 to TRBJ1-1, with D unresolved. Germline V gene sequence: CDR1 MNHEY, CDR2 SVGAGI. Deletions cut 2 bases from V and 8 bases from J, with 18 bases between. The CDR3 loop spans 15 amino acids. The CDR3 region is CASSYALEPGLEAFF. In DNA form, the CDR3 reads TGTGCCAGCAGTTACGCGTTAGAGCCAGGACTCGAAGCTTTCTTT.

Only one count was recorded for this clone. The chain recombines TRBV7-8 with TRBJ1-5; 9 bases fit TRBD1. The CDR3 is made up of 16 amino acids. Germline-derived CDR1 and CDR2 are SGHVS and FQNEAQ. Trimming cost V 4 bases and J 1 base; bases outside gene matches: 5. This chain's CDR3 is CASSSPDRGSNQPQHF. The CDR3 DNA is TGTGCCAGCAGCTCCCCGGACAGGGGAAGCAATCAGCCCCAGCATTTT.

The rearrangement uses TRBV5-1 and TRBJ2-7, with D perhaps matching TRBD2 (6 bases). Germline V gene sequence: CDR1 SGHRS, CDR2 YFSETQ. Deletions cut 7 bases from V and 3 bases from J, with 11 bases between. The CDR3 spans 12 residues. CDR3: CASPRGSYEQYF. The CDR3 DNA is TGCGCCAGCCCTCGGGGGAGCTACGAGCAGTACTTC.